The rows below give T cell receptor beta chains drawn from one sample of a study of CD4 and CD8 cells across lung adenocarcinoma regions. A single record per CDR3 protein comes from TCRdb applying MiXCR to the PCR reads. The sample lists about 25,000 distinct CDR3 sequences; 50% were seen once. The sample was CD8+ T cells from the center of a lung tumor. The receptors originated from a male donor with lung adenocarcinoma. The CD4 and CD8 labels of this study may be unreliable. The CDR3 runs from the conserved cysteine through the conserved F or W. D genes are given only for firm matches. Expanded clones are given a class, and other clones once, few, many or no size at all.

>.|.|TRBJ2-1|TRBV6-4
TGTGCCAGCATTGGACATCTCAATGAGCAGTTCTTC
CASIGHLNEQFF
>TRBD1|few|TRBJ2-1|TRBV12-3/TRBV12-4
TGTGCCAGCAGGTGGGACAGGGGAGATTACAATGAGCAGTTCTTC
CASRWDRGDYNEQFF
>.|medium-sized|TRBJ2-7|TRBV6-5
TGTGCCAGCAAGCTAGACCCCGGGACTGTATACGAGCAGTACTTC
CASKLDPGTVYEQYF
>.|many|TRBJ2-1|TRBV7-2
TGTGCCAGCAGCTTAGTCCGGGGGGCTGAGCAGTTCTTC
CASSLVRGAEQFF
>.|medium-sized|TRBJ2-3|TRBV27
TGTGCCAGCAGTCCCCGTGGGGATACGCAGTATTTT
CASSPRGDTQYF
>.|once|TRBJ2-3|TRBV6-1
TGTGTGAGCATGCAGGCAGTATCCACCGGGGCGCAGTTTTTT
CVSMQAVSTGAQFF
>.|.|TRBJ2-7|TRBV6-1
TGTGCCAGCAGTGAAGCGGGGCTGTGGGTTAGGGATACGCAGTACTTC
CASSEAGLWVRDTQYF
>.|.|TRBJ2-2|TRBV6-1
TGTGCCAGCAGAAAGGCTGTGGGCACCGGGAAGCTGTATTTT
CASRKAVGTGKLYF
>.|.|TRBJ2-7|TRBV27
TGTGCCAGCAGTTTGTTGGGTATGGACGAGCAGTACTTC
CASSLLGMDEQYF
>TRBD2|.|TRBJ2-1|TRBV6-2/TRBV6-3
TGTGCCAGCAGTTACGAATTAGCGGGAGTATTTGAGCAGTTCTTC
CASSYELAGVFEQFF
>.|many|TRBJ2-7|TRBV27
TGTGCCAGTGGGGTCTGGGGGTCCATGGGCTACGAGCAGTACTTC
CASGVWGSMGYEQYF
>.|.|TRBJ2-3|TRBV10-3
TGTGCCATCCTGGGTGCTTGGGGAACGAACCAAGAGACGCAGTATTTT
CAILGAWGTNQETQYF
>TRBD1|.|TRBJ1-1|TRBV6-5
TGTGCCAGCAGTTACTCGACAGGGGCGGCCAACACTGAAGCTTTCTTT
CASSYSTGAANTEAFF
>TRBD2|many|TRBJ2-3|TRBV10-3
TGTGCCATGAGCGGGGGACTAGCGACAGATACGCAGTATTTT
CAMSGGLATDTQYF
>.|.|TRBJ2-3|TRBV10-2
TGCGCCAGCCGCGAGAGCCGGGACCCAGATACCCAGTATTTC
CASRESRDPDTQYF
>TRBD2|.|TRBJ2-7|TRBV10-1
TGCGGCGGGGGGGGAGGGGGCGGAGACCCAGAGACGCAGTACTTC
CGGGGGGGDPETQYF
>TRBD2|many|TRBJ2-7|TRBV6-1
TGTGCCAGCAGTCCCGGACAGGGGACTAGCGGGAGTTACGAGCAGTACTTC
CASSPGQGTSGSYEQYF
>TRBD2|many|TRBJ2-7|TRBV27
TGTGCCAGCAGTTTAAGCGGGAGGTTAAACGAGCAGTACTTC
CASSLSGRLNEQYF
>.|few|TRBJ1-4|TRBV7-2
TGTGCCAGCAGCCCGTATGCTCCTAATGAAAAACTGTTTTTT
CASSPYAPNEKLFF
>.|.|TRBJ2-4|TRBV11-3
TGTGCCAGGGGCCGGGACGCCACAGATACGCAGTACTTC
CARGRDATDTQYF
>TRBD1|few|TRBJ1-6|TRBV6-5
TGTGCCAGCAGTTACTCCCTAAACAGGGGTAATTCACCCCTCCACTTT
CASSYSLNRGNSPLHF
>TRBD1|.|TRBJ2-2|TRBV6-1
TGTGCCAGCAGGAGCCCCCATGCTGGGAGCACAGGGGCGCTGTATTTT
CASRSPHAGSTGALYF
>.|many|TRBJ2-7|TRBV11-2
TGTGCCAGCAGCTCCTGGACCGGCGAGCAGTACTTC
CASSSWTGEQYF
>TRBD2|.|TRBJ2-1|TRBV6-1
TGTGCCAGCAGTGGGACTAGCGGGGGGGCCTTCAATGAGCAGTTCTTC
CASSGTSGGAFNEQFF
>.|.|TRBJ2-7|TRBV4-2
TGTGCCAGCAGCCAAGGTGGGGCCCTCGAGCAGTACTTC
CASSQGGALEQYF
>.|few|TRBJ1-5|TRBV7-6
TGTGCCAGCAGCCCAGAGCAGGGCTTTAATCAGCCCCAGCATTTT
CASSPEQGFNQPQHF
>.|many|TRBJ2-1|TRBV5-4
TGTGCCAGCAGCTTGGGGCGGAGAGGGCAGTTCTTC
CASSLGRRGQFF
>.|few|TRBJ2-1|TRBV27
TGTGCCAGCAGTTGGGGAGCGGGTCCCACCTCCTACAATGAGCAGTTCTTC
CASSWGAGPTSYNEQFF
>.|many|TRBJ2-2|TRBV27
TGTGCCAGCAGTCCGCTGAGGGACGGGGAGCTGTTTTTT
CASSPLRDGELFF
>TRBD1|.|TRBJ2-5|TRBV10-1
TGCGCCAGCGGGGACAGGGACGGGGAGACCCAGTACTTC
CASGDRDGETQYF
>.|many|TRBJ2-3|TRBV10-3
TGTGCCATCGCTGGGGGCACAGATACGCAGTATTTT
CAIAGGTDTQYF
>.|.|TRBJ2-3|TRBV6-1
TGTGCCAGCAGGGGTGACGCGGGCGGCGACCCAGATACGCAGTATTTT
CASRGDAGGDPDTQYF
>.|.|TRBJ1-5|TRBV10-2
TGCGCCAGCAGTGAGGACAATCAGCCCCAGCATTTT
CASSEDNQPQHF
>.|.|TRBJ2-5|TRBV27
TGTGCCAGCAGTTTATCCGCCGGGGGGACCCAGTACTTC
CASSLSAGGTQYF
>.|.|TRBJ2-4|TRBV10-3
TGTGCCACGGGGATGGGTGGCACAGATACGCAGTACTTC
CATGMGGTDTQYF
>.|.|TRBJ2-4|TRBV6-1
TGTGCCAGCAGTGAAGCGGGGCTGGGGGCCGAAGATACTCAGTACTTC
CASSEAGLGAEDTQYF
>TRBD1|.|TRBJ1-4|TRBV4-1
TGCGCCAGCAGCTCGCCCGGACAGGTTCCAGAAAAACTGTTTTTT
CASSSPGQVPEKLFF
>TRBD1|many|TRBJ2-5|TRBV5-1
TGCGCCAGCAGCTTCCAGACAGGGGTCCAAGAGACCCAGTACTTC
CASSFQTGVQETQYF
>TRBD2|.|TRBJ2-1|TRBV7-2
TGTGCCAGCAGCTTAGACGGGGGGTCCTACAATGAGCAGTTCTTC
CASSLDGGSYNEQFF
>TRBD2|.|TRBJ2-7|TRBV27
TGTGCCAGCAGTTTATCGGGACTAGGTGAGCAGTACTTC
CASSLSGLGEQYF
>.|few|TRBJ2-1|TRBV27
TGTGCCAGCAGCAAACAGGGCAATGAGCAGTTCTTC
CASSKQGNEQFF
>TRBD2|.|TRBJ2-5|TRBV27
TGTGCCAGCAGTGTGGTCGGGGGGGTTCTCGTCAAAGAGACGCAGTACTTC
CASSVVGGVLVKETQYF
>.|.|TRBJ2-4|TRBV27
TGTGCCAGCAGTTTATCGGGGCTGCGAGTCAAAAACACGCAGTACTTC
CASSLSGLRVKNTQYF
>.|.|TRBJ2-1|TRBV27
TGTGCCACGTCTCAACAAAGCTCCTACAATGAGCAGTTCTTC
CATSQQSSYNEQFF
>TRBD2|many|TRBJ2-3|TRBV28
TGTGCCAGCAGACCTCCAACGGGAGGAGAAACAGATACGCAGTATTTT
CASRPPTGGETDTQYF